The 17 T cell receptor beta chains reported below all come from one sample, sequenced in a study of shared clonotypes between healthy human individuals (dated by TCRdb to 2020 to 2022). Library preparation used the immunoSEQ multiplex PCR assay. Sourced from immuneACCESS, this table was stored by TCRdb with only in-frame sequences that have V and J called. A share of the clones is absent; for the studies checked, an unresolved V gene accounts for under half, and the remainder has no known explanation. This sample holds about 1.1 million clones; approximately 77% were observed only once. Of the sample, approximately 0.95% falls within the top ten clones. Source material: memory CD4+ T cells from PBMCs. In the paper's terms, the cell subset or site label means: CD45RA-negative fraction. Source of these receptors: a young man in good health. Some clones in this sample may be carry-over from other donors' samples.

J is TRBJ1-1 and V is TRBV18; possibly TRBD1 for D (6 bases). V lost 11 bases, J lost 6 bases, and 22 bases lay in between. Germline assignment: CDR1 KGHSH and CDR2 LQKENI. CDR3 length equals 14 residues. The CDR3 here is CASSRLPGEAEAFF. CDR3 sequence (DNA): TGTGCCTCCTCCCGGCTGCCAGGGGAGGCTGAAGCTTTCTTT. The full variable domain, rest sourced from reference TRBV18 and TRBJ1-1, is NAGVMQNPRHLVRRRGQEARLRCSPMKGHSHVYWYRQLPEEGLKFMVYLQKENIIDESGMPKERFSAEFPKEGPSILRIQQVVRGDSAAYFCASSRLPGEAEAFFGQGTRLTVV.

CDR3 amino acids: CASSLVWGGYGYTF. In nucleotides, the CDR3 is TGTGCCAGCAGCTTGGTTTGGGGAGGCTATGGCTACACCTTC. The chain carries TRBV5-6 and TRBJ1-2; no definite D call. Germline V gene lookup returns CDR1 SGHDT and CDR2 YYEEEE. The V and J ends lost 0 bases and 4 bases respectively, with 10 bases between them. The CDR3 has 14 amino acids.

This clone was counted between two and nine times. CDR3 DNA sequence: TGTGCCAGCAGCTCCGGGTCTTCGAGGAACACTGAAGCTTTCTTT. The encoded protein is CASSSGSSRNTEAFF. The chain joins TRBV5-4 to TRBJ1-1; D uncertain. The V gene lost 3 bases and the J gene lost 1 base, with 13 bases spanning the gap. Germline lookup yields CDR1 SGHNT and CDR2 YYREEE (reference sequence). The CDR3 sequence is 15 residues long.

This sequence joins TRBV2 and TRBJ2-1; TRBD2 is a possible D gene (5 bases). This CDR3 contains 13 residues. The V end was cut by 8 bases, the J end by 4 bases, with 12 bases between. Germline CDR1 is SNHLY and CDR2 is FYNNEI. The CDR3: CASQAARYNEQFF. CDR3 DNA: TGTGCCAGCCAAGCGGCGAGATACAATGAGCAGTTCTTC. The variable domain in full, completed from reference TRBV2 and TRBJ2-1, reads EPEVTQTPSHQVTQMGQEVILRCVPISNHLYFYWYRQILGQKVEFLVSFYNNEISEKSEIFDDQFSVERPDGSNFTLKIRSTKLEDSAMYFCASQAARYNEQFFGPGTRLTVL.

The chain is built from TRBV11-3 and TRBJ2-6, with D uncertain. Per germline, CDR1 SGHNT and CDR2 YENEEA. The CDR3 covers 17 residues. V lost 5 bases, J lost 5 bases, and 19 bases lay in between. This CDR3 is CASSRMFRQSRANVLTF. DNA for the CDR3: TGTGCCAGCAGCCGCATGTTTCGACAAAGTCGGGCCAACGTCCTGACTTTC.

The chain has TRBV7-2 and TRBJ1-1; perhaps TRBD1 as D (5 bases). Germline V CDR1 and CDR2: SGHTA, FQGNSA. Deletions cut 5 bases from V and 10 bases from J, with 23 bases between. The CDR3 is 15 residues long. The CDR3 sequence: CASSRGEGLELGAFF. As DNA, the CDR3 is TGTGCCAGCAGCAGAGGGGAGGGCCTAGAACTTGGAGCTTTCTTT.

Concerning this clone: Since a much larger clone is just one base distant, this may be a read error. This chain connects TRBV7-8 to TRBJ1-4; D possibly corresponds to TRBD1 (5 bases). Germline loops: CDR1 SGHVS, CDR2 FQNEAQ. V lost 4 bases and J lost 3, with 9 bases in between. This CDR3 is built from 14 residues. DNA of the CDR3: TGTGCCAGCAGCTGGGGGGGAGCTAATGAAAAACTGTTTTTT. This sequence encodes CASSWGGANEKLFF.

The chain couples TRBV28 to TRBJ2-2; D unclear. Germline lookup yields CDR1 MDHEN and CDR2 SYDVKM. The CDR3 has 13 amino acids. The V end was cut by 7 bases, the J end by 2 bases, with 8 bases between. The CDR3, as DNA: TGTGCCAGCATCCCAGCAAACACCGGGGAGCTGTTTTTT. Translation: CASIPANTGELFF.

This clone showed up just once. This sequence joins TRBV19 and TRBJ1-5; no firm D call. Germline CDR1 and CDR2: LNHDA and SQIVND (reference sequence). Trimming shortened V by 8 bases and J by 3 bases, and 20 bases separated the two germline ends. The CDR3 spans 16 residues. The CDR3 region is CASGEARATNNQPQHF. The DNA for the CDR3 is TGTGCCAGTGGAGAGGCGCGGGCTACTAACAATCAGCCCCAGCATTTT. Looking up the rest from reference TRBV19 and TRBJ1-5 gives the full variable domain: DGGITQSPKYLFRKEGQNVTLSCEQNLNHDAMYWYRQDPGQGLRLIYYSQIVNDFQKGDIAEGYSVSREKKESFPLTVTSAQKNPTAFYLCASGEARATNNQPQHFGDGTRLSIL.

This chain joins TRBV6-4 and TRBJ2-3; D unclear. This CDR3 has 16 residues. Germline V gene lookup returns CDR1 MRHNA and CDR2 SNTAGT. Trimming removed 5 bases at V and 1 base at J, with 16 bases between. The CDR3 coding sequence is TGTGCCAGCAGTCCCCGTCTAGGTAGAGGCACAGATACGCAGTATTTT. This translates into CASSPRLGRGTDTQYF.

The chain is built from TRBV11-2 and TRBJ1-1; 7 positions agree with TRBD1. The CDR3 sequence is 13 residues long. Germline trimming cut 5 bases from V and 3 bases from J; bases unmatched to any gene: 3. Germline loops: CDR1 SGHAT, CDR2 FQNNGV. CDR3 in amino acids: CASSRQGDTEAFF. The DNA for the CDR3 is TGTGCCAGCAGCCGACAGGGTGACACTGAAGCTTTCTTT.

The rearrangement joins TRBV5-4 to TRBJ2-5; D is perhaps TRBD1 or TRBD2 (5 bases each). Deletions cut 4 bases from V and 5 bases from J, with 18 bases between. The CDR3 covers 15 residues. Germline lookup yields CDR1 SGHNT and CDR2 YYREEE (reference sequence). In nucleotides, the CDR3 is TGTGCCAGCAGCCGCGCCGGGACCTCGGGGGAGACCCAGTACTTC. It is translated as CASSRAGTSGETQYF.

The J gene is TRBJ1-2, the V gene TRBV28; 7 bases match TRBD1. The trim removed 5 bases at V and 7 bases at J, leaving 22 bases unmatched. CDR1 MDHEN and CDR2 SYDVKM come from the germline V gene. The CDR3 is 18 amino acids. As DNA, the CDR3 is TGTGCCAGCAGTCGGGGACTGAGGGGTTCGACAGGGTTAAGTGGCTACACCTTC. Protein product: CASSRGLRGSTGLSGYTF.

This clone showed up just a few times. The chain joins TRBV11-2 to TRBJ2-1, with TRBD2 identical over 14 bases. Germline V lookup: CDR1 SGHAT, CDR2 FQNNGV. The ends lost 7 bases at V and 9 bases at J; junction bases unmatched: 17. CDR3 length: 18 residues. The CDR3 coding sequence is TGTGCCAGCACCTACCCGCCCGGGACTAGCGGGAGTTTTGCTGAGCAGTTCTTC. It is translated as CASTYPPGTSGSFAEQFF.

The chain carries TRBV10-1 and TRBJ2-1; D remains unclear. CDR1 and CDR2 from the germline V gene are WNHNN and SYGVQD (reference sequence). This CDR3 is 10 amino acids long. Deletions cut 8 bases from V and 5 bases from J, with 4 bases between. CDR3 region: CASPNNEQFF. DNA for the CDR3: TGCGCCAGCCCGAACAATGAGCAGTTCTTC.

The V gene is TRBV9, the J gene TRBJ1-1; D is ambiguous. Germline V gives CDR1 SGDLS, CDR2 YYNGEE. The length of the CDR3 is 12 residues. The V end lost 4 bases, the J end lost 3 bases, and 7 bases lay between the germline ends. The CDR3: CASSKGDTEAFF. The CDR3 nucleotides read TGTGCCAGCAGCAAGGGAGACACTGAAGCTTTCTTT.

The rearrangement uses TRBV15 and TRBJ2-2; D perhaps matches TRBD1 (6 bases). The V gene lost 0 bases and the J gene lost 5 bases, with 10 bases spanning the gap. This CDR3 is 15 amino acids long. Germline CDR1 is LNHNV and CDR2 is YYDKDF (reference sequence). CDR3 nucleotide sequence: TGTGCCACCAGCAGAGAAGCACAGGGAACCGGGGAGCTGTTTTTT. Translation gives CATSREAQGTGELFF.